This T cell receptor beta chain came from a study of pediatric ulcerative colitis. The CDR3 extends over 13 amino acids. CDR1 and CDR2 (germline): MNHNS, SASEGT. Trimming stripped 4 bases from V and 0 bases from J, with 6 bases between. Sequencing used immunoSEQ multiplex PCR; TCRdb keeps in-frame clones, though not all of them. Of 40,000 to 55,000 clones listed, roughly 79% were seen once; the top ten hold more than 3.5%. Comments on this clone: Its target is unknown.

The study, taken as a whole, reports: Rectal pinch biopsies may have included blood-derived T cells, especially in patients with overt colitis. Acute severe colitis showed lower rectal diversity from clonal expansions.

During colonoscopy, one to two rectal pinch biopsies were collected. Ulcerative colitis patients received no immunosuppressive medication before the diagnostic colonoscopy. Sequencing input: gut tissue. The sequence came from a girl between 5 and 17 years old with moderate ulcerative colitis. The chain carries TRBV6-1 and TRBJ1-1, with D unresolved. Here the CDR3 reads CASSAWVNTEAFF. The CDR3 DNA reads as TGTGCCAGCAGTGCCTGGGTGAACACTGAAGCTTTCTTT.